The rows below give T cell receptor beta chains drawn from one sample of a study of blood T cell repertoires in COVID-19. The repertoire was sequenced with immunoSEQ multiplex PCR; TCRdb's copy has only in-frame clones and lacks some. The repertoire holds 17,000 or so clones, roughly 80% seen once, with around a fifth in the top ten. The sequencing sample was made of peripheral blood. The receptors come from a man aged 55-75 years with active or convalescent COVID-19. The CDR3 runs from the conserved cysteine through the conserved F or W. D genes are given only for firm matches. Size is stated for part of the rows, as once, few or many counts, or as a class when the clone is expanded.

>.|TRBV4-2|TRBJ2-5|.
CASSQVQGDQETQYF
TGTGCCAGCAGCCAAGTTCAAGGGGACCAAGAGACCCAGTACTTC
>few|TRBV28|TRBJ2-5|.
CASSQTSSKTQYF
TGTGCCAGCAGTCAAACTAGCTCGAAGACCCAGTACTTC
>few|TRBV28|TRBJ2-1|.
CASSLSLGRSYNEQFF
TGTGCCAGCAGTTTATCACTAGGACGCTCCTACAATGAGCAGTTCTTC
>.|TRBV15|TRBJ2-7|TRBD1
CATSGDSPGYEQYF
TGTGCCACCAGCGGGGACAGTCCGGGGTACGAGCAGTACTTC
>.|TRBV18|TRBJ2-5|.
CASSPTQAETQYF
TGTGCCAGCTCACCAACACAGGCTGAGACCCAGTACTTC
>.|TRBV5-1|TRBJ2-7|TRBD2
CASSLDSGAFYEQYF
TGCGCCAGCAGCTTGGACAGCGGGGCGTTCTACGAGCAGTACTTC
>.|TRBV18|TRBJ2-1|TRBD1
CASSPPLGRGQVYNEQFF
TGTGCCAGCTCACCACCCCTAGGCAGGGGGCAAGTCTACAATGAGCAGTTCTTC
>.|TRBV11-3|TRBJ2-5|.
CASSPTTGTRETQYF
TGTGCCAGCAGCCCGACAACCGGGACAAGAGAGACCCAGTACTTC
>.|TRBV21-1|TRBJ1-1|.
CASSTDREAFF
TGTGCCAGCAGCACGGACAGGGAAGCTTTCTTT
>.|TRBV2|TRBJ2-5|.
CASNWGVQETQYF
TGTGCCAGCAATTGGGGGGTACAAGAGACCCAGTACTTC
>.|TRBV7-9|TRBJ2-6|.
CASSWTSGANVLTF
TGTGCCAGCAGCTGGACATCTGGGGCCAACGTCCTGACTTTC
>.|TRBV6-6|TRBJ1-5|.
CASSSRDQPQHF
TGTGCCAGCAGTTCGAGAGATCAGCCCCAGCATTTT
>.|TRBV5-1|TRBJ1-5|.
CASSLGGYRNQPQHF
TGCGCCAGCAGCTTGGGTGGCTACAGGAATCAGCCCCAGCATTTT
>once|TRBV11-2|TRBJ1-6|TRBD1
CASSADRGQSPLHF
TGTGCCAGCAGCGCCGACAGGGGACAGTCACCCCTCCACTTT
>few|TRBV9|TRBJ2-2|.
CASSESLQGELFF
TGTGCCAGCAGCGAGAGTTTACAGGGGGAGCTGTTTTTT
>.|TRBV9|TRBJ1-1|.
CASSVESLNTEAFF
TGTGCCAGCAGCGTAGAATCGTTGAACACTGAAGCTTTCTTT
>.|TRBV3-1/TRBV3-2|TRBJ2-3|.
CASSQGSGWTDTQYF
TGTGCCAGCAGCCAGGGTAGCGGCTGGACAGATACGCAGTATTTT
>.|TRBV10-3|TRBJ2-5|TRBD2
CAISEGLAGKETQYF
TGTGCCATCAGTGAGGGCCTAGCGGGGAAAGAGACCCAGTACTTC
>few|TRBV2|TRBJ1-5|TRBD1
CASSTGTGVNQPQHF
TGTGCCAGCAGCACCGGGACAGGGGTCAACCAGCCCCAGCATTTT
>.|TRBV6-5|TRBJ2-7|.
CASTPRQSSYEQYF
TGTGCCAGCACCCCGCGGCAAAGCTCCTACGAGCAGTACTTC
>.|TRBV4-1|TRBJ1-1|.
CASSQKEGIRMNTEAFF
TGCGCCAGCAGCCAAAAGGAGGGGATAAGAATGAACACTGAAGCTTTCTTT
>.|TRBV5-4|TRBJ1-2|.
CASSLGQVNYGYTF
TGTGCCAGCAGCTTGGGTCAGGTGAACTATGGCTACACCTTC
>.|TRBV5-1|TRBJ2-2|TRBD2
CATNQRGAETGELFF
TGCGCCACCAACCAGCGGGGGGCAGAAACCGGGGAGCTGTTTTTT
>.|TRBV14|TRBJ2-7|.
CASSLGQPVPYEQYF
TGTGCCAGCAGCCTAGGACAGCCGGTACCCTACGAGCAGTACTTC
>once|TRBV12-5|TRBJ2-7|TRBD2
CASGLPRGDEQYF
TGTGCTAGTGGTTTGCCACGGGGGGACGAGCAGTACTTC
>.|TRBV5-6|TRBJ1-1|.
CASSPGGGAHRWAFF
TGTGCCAGCAGCCCCGGCGGGGGGGCCCACCGGTGGGCTTTCTTT
>.|TRBV30|TRBJ1-3|.
CAWSRGHDGNTIYF
TGTGCCTGGAGTCGCGGCCATGACGGAAACACCATATATTTT
>.|TRBV5-4|TRBJ2-5|TRBD1
CASSFWQGVETQYF
TGTGCCAGCAGCTTTTGGCAGGGGGTAGAGACCCAGTACTTC